Listed below are T cell receptor beta chains from one sample, sequenced in a study of radiotherapy plus CTLA-4 blockade in lung cancer. Measured with immunoSEQ multiplex PCR; TCRdb has only the in-frame clones, and not every one. The sample carries 100,000 to 150,000 clones, about 77% recorded once. The sequencing here drew on peripheral blood, taken from a patient treated with radiotherapy plus ipilimumab. Receptor source: a human donor with non-small cell lung cancer who had a partial response to radiotherapy plus ipilimumab. Each CDR3 is given with its conserved first and last residue. D genes are given only for firm matches. The size entry is marked missing in some rows and otherwise reads once, few, many or a size class.

d_gene	v_gene	j_gene	abundance	CDR3aa	CDR3nt
TRBD2	TRBV19	TRBJ2-1	.	CASSILAASYNEQFF	TGTGCCAGTAGTATCCTAGCGGCGTCCTACAATGAGCAGTTCTTC
.	TRBV5-1	TRBJ2-2	.	CASSEDITNTGELFF	TGCGCCAGCAGCGAGGACATTACGAACACCGGGGAGCTGTTTTTT
.	TRBV19	TRBJ1-2	once	CASSDRIYGYTF	TGTGCCAGTAGTGACAGGATTTATGGCTACACCTTC
.	TRBV27	TRBJ2-2	.	CASSLAGYTNTGELFF	TGTGCCAGCAGTCTAGCAGGCTACACGAACACCGGGGAGCTGTTTTTT
TRBD2	TRBV5-1	TRBJ2-2	.	CASSGLGNTGELFF	TGCGCCAGCAGCGGACTAGGAAACACCGGGGAGCTGTTTTTT
TRBD2	TRBV6-1	TRBJ2-1	.	CAAISGNSNEQFF	TGTGCCGCGATTAGCGGGAACTCCAATGAGCAGTTCTTC
.	TRBV7-9	TRBJ1-1	.	CASSDTGNTEAFF	TGTGCCAGCAGCGATACGGGGAACACTGAAGCTTTCTTT
.	TRBV5-4	TRBJ2-3	.	CASSNNRETDTQYF	TGTGCCAGCAGCAACAACAGGGAAACAGATACGCAGTATTTT
TRBD2	TRBV7-2	TRBJ2-5	.	CASTLAGARLYF	TGTGCCAGCACGCTAGCGGGCGCAAGACTTTACTTC
TRBD1	TRBV5-1	TRBJ2-1	.	CASSSATGAGYEQFF	TGCGCCAGCAGCTCGGCCACAGGGGCCGGGTATGAGCAGTTCTTC
.	TRBV27	TRBJ1-1	.	CASSFSGNTEAFF	TGTGCCAGCAGTTTTTCGGGAAACACTGAAGCTTTCTTT
TRBD2	TRBV20-1	TRBJ2-1	.	CSAREDGEQFF	TGCAGTGCCCGGGAGGATGGTGAGCAGTTCTTC
.	TRBV7-6	TRBJ2-7	.	CASSLARSYEQYF	TGTGCCAGCAGCTTAGCCAGGTCCTACGAGCAGTACTTC
TRBD2	TRBV6-1	TRBJ2-1	.	CASSVTSGRSNEQFF	TGTGCCAGCAGTGTAACTAGCGGGAGGTCCAATGAGCAGTTCTTC
.	TRBV7-8	TRBJ1-4	.	CASSSGRAPGEKLFF	TGTGCCAGCAGCTCAGGTAGAGCCCCAGGGGAAAAACTGTTTTTT
.	TRBV5-1	TRBJ2-3	.	CASSLSQSTDTQYF	TGCGCCAGCAGCTTGTCACAAAGCACAGATACGCAGTATTTT
TRBD2	TRBV27	TRBJ2-1	.	CASSPSAGVGFGEQFF	TGTGCCAGCAGTCCCTCAGCGGGAGTGGGTTTCGGTGAGCAGTTCTTC